The clone carrying this T cell receptor beta chain appeared a few times. Its target is unknown. The Oncomine TCR Beta short-read assay was what sequenced the DNA obtained from cultured CD4+ T cells. Genomic DNA was extracted from cultured CD4+ T cells. TCRdb re-called the PCR reads with MiXCR, one entry per CDR3 protein. The sample lists 25,000 to 30,000 distinct CDR3 sequences; around two fifths were seen once. The sample's time point: late sampling 161 to 241 days after vaccination in a few convalescent patients. Noted treatment: approximately 9-day PBMC culture with coronavirus spike peptide pools or control peptides (ViraFEST assay). The sample originates from a study of vaccination and CD4 T cells after COVID-19. As for the study in general: Three convalescent patients gave samples at day 14 post-vaccination, and they were sampled again at days 161 to 241 post-vaccination.

CDR3 length equals 16 residues. Trimming took off 3 bases at V and 2 bases at J, with 14 bases between the two ends. Germline assignment: CDR1 SGHTA and CDR2 FQGNSA. J is TRBJ2-1 and V is TRBV7-2; no clear D. The sample consisted of CD4+ T cells from blood, cultured in vitro, taken about 7 months after SARS-CoV-2 vaccination. The receptor comes from a human donor who had recovered from COVID-19. CDR3: CASSFSPLTTYNEQFF. Written as DNA, the CDR3 is TGTGCCAGCAGCTTCAGCCCGCTCACTACCTACAATGAGCAGTTCTTC.